This T cell receptor beta chain was sequenced for a study of blood T cell repertoires in COVID-19. V lost 2 bases to trimming and J lost 5 bases; unmatched junction nucleotides: 4. This CDR3 is built from 14 residues. Germline CDR1 and CDR2: MNHEY and SMNVEV (reference sequence). The count of this clone is one. Profiling relied on immunoSEQ multiplex PCR, and the TCRdb table lists in-frame clones only, not all of them. The sample lists roughly 200,000 clones; just under 85% were seen once. The chain links TRBV27 to TRBJ2-7, with TRBD1 matching 9 bases. Sequencing was performed on peripheral blood. This clonotype was obtained from a woman in her 70s with active or convalescent COVID-19. CDR3 bases: TGTGCCAGCAGTTTAGGGACAGGGTTCGACGAGCAGTACTTC. Translated: CASSLGTGFDEQYF.